These T cell receptor beta chains were read from a single sample in a study of blood T cell repertoires in COVID-19. Only in-frame clones appear in the TCRdb table, and some are missing; sequencing was by immunoSEQ multiplex PCR. The data contain 300,000 or so clones, just over 85% of them seen just once; the ten biggest clones take up roughly a tenth. The specimen sequenced was PBMCs or T cells enriched from blood (not recorded which). These receptors came from a young woman who had recovered from COVID-19. Each CDR3 is given with its conserved first and last residue. The D gene is left open where the match is weak. Clone size is shown for a subset of rows, as once, few, many or a class of expanded clone.

d_call: -; clone_size: -; v_call: TRBV11-1; j_call: TRBJ2-7; cdr3_nt: TGTGCCAGCAGCTTACGGCCGACAGTCTACCCCTACGAGCAGTACTTC; cdr3_aa: CASSLRPTVYPYEQYF
d_call: -; clone_size: once; v_call: TRBV7-9; j_call: TRBJ1-2; cdr3_nt: TGTGCCAGCAGCTTAGTAATTTTCCTCAGGGGCTCGGAAGGCTACACCTTC; cdr3_aa: CASSLVIFLRGSEGYTF
d_call: TRBD2; clone_size: -; v_call: TRBV3-1/TRBV3-2; j_call: TRBJ2-1; cdr3_nt: TGTGCCAGCAGCCAGGTGGGAGGGTTCTACAATGAGCAGTTCTTC; cdr3_aa: CASSQVGGFYNEQFF
d_call: TRBD1; clone_size: -; v_call: TRBV27; j_call: TRBJ2-7; cdr3_nt: TGTGCCAGCAGTCGAGCAGGGGGCAGGAACGAGCAGTACTTC; cdr3_aa: CASSRAGGRNEQYF
d_call: -; clone_size: -; v_call: TRBV2; j_call: TRBJ2-7; cdr3_nt: TGTGCCAGCAGAGTGGACTACACCAACTACGAGCAGTACTTC; cdr3_aa: CASRVDYTNYEQYF
d_call: TRBD1; clone_size: -; v_call: TRBV3-1/TRBV3-2; j_call: TRBJ2-5; cdr3_nt: TGTGCCAGCAGCCAACAGTGGGGGACAGGAGAGACCCAGTACTTC; cdr3_aa: CASSQQWGTGETQYF
d_call: -; clone_size: -; v_call: TRBV2; j_call: TRBJ1-1; cdr3_nt: TGTGCCAGCAGTGAAGAATTCCCGGGGGCTTTCTTT; cdr3_aa: CASSEEFPGAFF
d_call: TRBD1; clone_size: once; v_call: TRBV29-1; j_call: TRBJ1-2; cdr3_nt: TGCAGCGTTGAAGGGACAGGGGGTTTTGATGGCTACACCTTC; cdr3_aa: CSVEGTGGFDGYTF
d_call: TRBD1; clone_size: few; v_call: TRBV28; j_call: TRBJ1-5; cdr3_nt: TGTGCCAGCAGTTTTTTCCCGACAGGGGACGGGAATCAGCCCCAGCATTTT; cdr3_aa: CASSFFPTGDGNQPQHF
d_call: TRBD2; clone_size: -; v_call: TRBV2; j_call: TRBJ2-5; cdr3_nt: TGTGCCAGCAGTGGCCAGACTAGCGGGAGGGAGACCCAGTACTTC; cdr3_aa: CASSGQTSGRETQYF
d_call: -; clone_size: -; v_call: TRBV10-3; j_call: TRBJ2-3; cdr3_nt: TGTGCCTACTCAGCAGGGGCGAGCACAGATACGCAGTATTTT; cdr3_aa: CAYSAGASTDTQYF
d_call: -; clone_size: -; v_call: TRBV28; j_call: TRBJ2-7; cdr3_nt: TGTGCCAGCAACCAGCCGGGACACCTTTACGAGCAGTACTTC; cdr3_aa: CASNQPGHLYEQYF
d_call: TRBD1; clone_size: -; v_call: TRBV10-3; j_call: TRBJ1-1; cdr3_nt: TGTGCCATCAGCGCCGGGCTGGGGCAGGGGGCGAACACTGAAGCTTTCTTT; cdr3_aa: CAISAGLGQGANTEAFF
d_call: TRBD1; clone_size: -; v_call: TRBV18; j_call: TRBJ1-2; cdr3_nt: TGTGCCAGCTCCCCAACAGGGGGACAGCTTTATGGCTACACCTTC; cdr3_aa: CASSPTGGQLYGYTF
d_call: -; clone_size: -; v_call: TRBV7-8; j_call: TRBJ1-1; cdr3_nt: TGTGCCAGCAGCCCGACGGTAGGGGGGGGGAACACTGAAGCTTTCTTT; cdr3_aa: CASSPTVGGGNTEAFF
d_call: -; clone_size: -; v_call: TRBV9; j_call: TRBJ1-6; cdr3_nt: TGTGCCAGCAGCGTAGGTGGCCAGTATAATTCACCCCTCCACTTT; cdr3_aa: CASSVGGQYNSPLHF
d_call: TRBD2; clone_size: -; v_call: TRBV3-1/TRBV3-2; j_call: TRBJ2-3; cdr3_nt: TGTGCCAGCAGCCAAGATTTGGGGACTAGCGGGGGGTACACAGATACGCAGTATTTT; cdr3_aa: CASSQDLGTSGGYTDTQYF
d_call: TRBD1; clone_size: -; v_call: TRBV9; j_call: TRBJ1-5; cdr3_nt: TGTGCCAGCAGCGCAACAGGGGACAATCAGCCCCAGCATTTT; cdr3_aa: CASSATGDNQPQHF
d_call: -; clone_size: once; v_call: TRBV10-2; j_call: TRBJ2-1; cdr3_nt: TGCGCCAGCAGTGAGTCGATAGGCCTACGAGGGCACAATGAGCAGTTCTTC; cdr3_aa: CASSESIGLRGHNEQFF
d_call: -; clone_size: -; v_call: TRBV2; j_call: TRBJ1-1; cdr3_nt: TGTGCCACCAGGCAGGACCTCGGAGGAGCTTTCTTT; cdr3_aa: CATRQDLGGAFF
d_call: -; clone_size: -; v_call: TRBV5-6; j_call: TRBJ2-6; cdr3_nt: TGTGCCAGTCGTTTCATCGTACTTTACAGGGCCGGGGCCAACGTCCTGACTTTC; cdr3_aa: CASRFIVLYRAGANVLTF
d_call: -; clone_size: -; v_call: TRBV11-1; j_call: TRBJ2-7; cdr3_nt: TGTGCCAGCAGCTCCACAGGGTCCTACGAGCAGTACTTC; cdr3_aa: CASSSTGSYEQYF
d_call: -; clone_size: -; v_call: TRBV5-4; j_call: TRBJ1-5; cdr3_nt: TGTGCCAGCAGCTTGGATAGGGGTCAGCCCCAGCATTTT; cdr3_aa: CASSLDRGQPQHF
d_call: -; clone_size: -; v_call: TRBV5-1; j_call: TRBJ2-3; cdr3_nt: TGCGCCAGCAGCTTAAGCGGTGGCGGGGAGGGCACAGATACGCAGTATTTT; cdr3_aa: CASSLSGGGEGTDTQYF
d_call: TRBD1; clone_size: -; v_call: TRBV27; j_call: TRBJ2-1; cdr3_nt: TGTGCCAGCAGTCCGACAGGGCTCAATGAGCAGTTCTTC; cdr3_aa: CASSPTGLNEQFF
d_call: TRBD2; clone_size: -; v_call: TRBV24-1; j_call: TRBJ2-2; cdr3_nt: TGTGCCACCAGTGATCCGGGAAGCGGGGGAACCGGGGAGCTGTTTTTT; cdr3_aa: CATSDPGSGGTGELFF
d_call: -; clone_size: -; v_call: TRBV11-2; j_call: TRBJ1-2; cdr3_nt: TGTGCCAGCAGCTTAGAGGGGGCATGGTATGGCTACACCTTC; cdr3_aa: CASSLEGAWYGYTF
d_call: -; clone_size: once; v_call: TRBV6-5; j_call: TRBJ2-3; cdr3_nt: TGTGCCAGCAGTCGGACAGCTAGCACAGATACGCAGTATTTT; cdr3_aa: CASSRTASTDTQYF
d_call: TRBD1; clone_size: few; v_call: TRBV19; j_call: TRBJ1-6; cdr3_nt: TGTGCCAGTAGTATGAGGACAGGGGATAATTCACCCCTCCACTTT; cdr3_aa: CASSMRTGDNSPLHF
d_call: TRBD1; clone_size: -; v_call: TRBV30; j_call: TRBJ1-1; cdr3_nt: TGTGCCTGGAGCAAACAGGGGGCTGAAGCTTTCTTT; cdr3_aa: CAWSKQGAEAFF
d_call: TRBD1; clone_size: once; v_call: TRBV7-9; j_call: TRBJ2-2; cdr3_nt: TGTGCCAGCAGCCCGATATTAGGACAGGGGGCACGCACCGGGGAGCTGTTTTTT; cdr3_aa: CASSPILGQGARTGELFF
d_call: TRBD1; clone_size: -; v_call: TRBV18; j_call: TRBJ1-2; cdr3_nt: TGTGCCAGCTCACCTTCCCGGGACAGGATATCTCACGGCTACACCTTC; cdr3_aa: CASSPSRDRISHGYTF
d_call: TRBD1; clone_size: -; v_call: TRBV28; j_call: TRBJ2-5; cdr3_nt: TGTGCCAGCAGGGGACAGGGAAGAAAAGAGACCCAGTACTTC; cdr3_aa: CASRGQGRKETQYF
d_call: TRBD2; clone_size: -; v_call: TRBV13; j_call: TRBJ2-4; cdr3_nt: TGTGCCAGCAGGATTGGACTAGCGGACGATCTAGCCAAAAACATTCAGTACTTC; cdr3_aa: CASRIGLADDLAKNIQYF
d_call: -; clone_size: once; v_call: TRBV28; j_call: TRBJ1-1; cdr3_nt: TGTGCCAGCAGCAATGGGGCCGCAACCCACACTGAAGCTTTCTTT; cdr3_aa: CASSNGAATHTEAFF
d_call: TRBD1; clone_size: once; v_call: TRBV13; j_call: TRBJ1-2; cdr3_nt: TGTGCCAGCAGCTCCCGGACAGGGGGCAACTATGGCTACACCTTC; cdr3_aa: CASSSRTGGNYGYTF
d_call: TRBD1; clone_size: -; v_call: TRBV2; j_call: TRBJ1-2; cdr3_nt: TGTGCCAGCAGTATACAGGGGGTGTTGGATGGCTACACCTTC; cdr3_aa: CASSIQGVLDGYTF
d_call: -; clone_size: -; v_call: TRBV4-1; j_call: TRBJ1-3; cdr3_nt: TGCGCCAGCAAAGACAGCTTTGGAAACACCATATATTTT; cdr3_aa: CASKDSFGNTIYF
d_call: -; clone_size: -; v_call: TRBV13; j_call: TRBJ1-2; cdr3_nt: TGTGCCAGCAGCTTAGCCAGGGGAGAGGGCTACACCTTC; cdr3_aa: CASSLARGEGYTF
d_call: -; clone_size: -; v_call: TRBV12-3/TRBV12-4; j_call: TRBJ1-5; cdr3_nt: TGTGCCAGCAGTTTAGAGAGCTTACAGCCCCAGCATTTT; cdr3_aa: CASSLESLQPQHF
d_call: -; clone_size: -; v_call: TRBV4-1; j_call: TRBJ2-5; cdr3_nt: TGCGCCAGCAGCCGGAATAATGTGGGGGGGGCAGAGACCCAGTACTTC; cdr3_aa: CASSRNNVGGAETQYF
d_call: -; clone_size: -; v_call: TRBV28; j_call: TRBJ1-6; cdr3_nt: TGTGCCAGCCGAGTGGAGAGTTCACCCCTCCACTTT; cdr3_aa: CASRVESSPLHF